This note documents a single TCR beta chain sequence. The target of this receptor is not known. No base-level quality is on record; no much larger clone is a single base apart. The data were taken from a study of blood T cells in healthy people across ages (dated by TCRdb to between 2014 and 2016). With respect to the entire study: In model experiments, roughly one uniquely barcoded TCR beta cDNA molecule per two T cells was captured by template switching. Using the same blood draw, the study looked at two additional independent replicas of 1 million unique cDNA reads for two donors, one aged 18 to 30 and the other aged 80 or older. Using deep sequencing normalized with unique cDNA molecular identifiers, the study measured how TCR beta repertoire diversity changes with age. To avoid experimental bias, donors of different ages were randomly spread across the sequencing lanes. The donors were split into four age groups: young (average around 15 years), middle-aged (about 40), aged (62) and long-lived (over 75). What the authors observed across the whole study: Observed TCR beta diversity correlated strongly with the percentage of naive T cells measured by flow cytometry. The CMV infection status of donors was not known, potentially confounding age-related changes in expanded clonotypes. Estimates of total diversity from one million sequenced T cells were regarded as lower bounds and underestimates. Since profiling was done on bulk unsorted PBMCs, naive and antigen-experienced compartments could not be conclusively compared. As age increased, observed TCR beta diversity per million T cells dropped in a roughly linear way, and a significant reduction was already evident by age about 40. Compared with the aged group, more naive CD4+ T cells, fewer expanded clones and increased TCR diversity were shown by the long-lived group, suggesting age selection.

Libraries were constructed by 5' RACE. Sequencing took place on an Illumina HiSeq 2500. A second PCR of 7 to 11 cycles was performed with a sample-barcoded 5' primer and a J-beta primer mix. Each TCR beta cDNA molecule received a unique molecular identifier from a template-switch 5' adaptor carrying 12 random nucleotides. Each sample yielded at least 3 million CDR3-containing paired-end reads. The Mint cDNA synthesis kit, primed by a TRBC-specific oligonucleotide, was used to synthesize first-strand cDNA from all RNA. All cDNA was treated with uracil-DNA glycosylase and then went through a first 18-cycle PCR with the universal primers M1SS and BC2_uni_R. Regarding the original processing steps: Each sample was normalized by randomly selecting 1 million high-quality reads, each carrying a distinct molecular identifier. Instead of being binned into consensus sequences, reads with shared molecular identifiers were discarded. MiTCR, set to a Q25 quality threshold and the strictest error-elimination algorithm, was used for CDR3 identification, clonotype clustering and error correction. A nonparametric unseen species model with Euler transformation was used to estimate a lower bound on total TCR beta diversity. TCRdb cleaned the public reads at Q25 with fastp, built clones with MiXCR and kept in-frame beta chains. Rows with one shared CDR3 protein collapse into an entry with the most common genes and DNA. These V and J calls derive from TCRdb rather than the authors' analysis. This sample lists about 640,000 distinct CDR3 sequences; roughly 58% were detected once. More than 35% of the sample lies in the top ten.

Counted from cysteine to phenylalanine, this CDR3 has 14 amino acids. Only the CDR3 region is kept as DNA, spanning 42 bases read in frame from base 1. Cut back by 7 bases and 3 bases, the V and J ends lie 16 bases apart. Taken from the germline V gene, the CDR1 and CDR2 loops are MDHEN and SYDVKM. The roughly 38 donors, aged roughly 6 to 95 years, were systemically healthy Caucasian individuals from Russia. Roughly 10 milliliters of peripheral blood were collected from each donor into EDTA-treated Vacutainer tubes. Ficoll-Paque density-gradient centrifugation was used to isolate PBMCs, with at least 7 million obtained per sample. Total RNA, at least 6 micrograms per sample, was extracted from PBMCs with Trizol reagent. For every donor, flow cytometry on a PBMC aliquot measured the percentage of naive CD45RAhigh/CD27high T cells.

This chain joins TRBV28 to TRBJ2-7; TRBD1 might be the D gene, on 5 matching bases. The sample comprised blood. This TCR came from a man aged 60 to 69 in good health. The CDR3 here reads CASTKGRASYEQYF. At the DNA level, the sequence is TGTGCCAGCACCAAGGGCAGGGCAAGCTACGAGCAGTACTTC.